Listed here are 14 T cell receptor beta chains from one sample, sequenced in a study of PD-L1 blockade in urothelial cancer. Time point meaning: peripheral blood 6 weeks after treatment start. Using immunoSEQ multiplex PCR, the repertoire was profiled, and TCRdb retains in-frame clones only, with some absent. The table records roughly 100,000 clones, roughly 80% of them present only once. This sample comprised PBMCs, obtained around atezolizumab (anti-PD-L1) treatment. The receptors stem from a man between 65 and 85 years old with urothelial cancer.

The chain uses TRBV7-8 and TRBJ2-7, with TRBD2 matching over 9 bases. The germline gives CDR1 SGHVS, CDR2 FQNEAQ. Unmatched junction bases numbered 3, after V lost 1 base and J lost 2 bases. CDR3 length: 15 residues. The CDR3 sequence: CASSLGLAAAYEQYF. The CDR3 DNA follows: TGTGCCAGCAGCTTAGGACTAGCGGCAGCCTACGAGCAGTACTTC.

The chain is built from TRBV10-3 and TRBJ2-1, with TRBD1 identical over 11 bases. After removal of 8 bases from V and 7 bases from J, the junction contained 10 bases not matched to a gene. Germline V CDR1 and CDR2: ENHRY, SYGVKD. This CDR3 is built from 15 residues. The CDR3 here is CAIGGGTGGMNEQFF. The CDR3 DNA follows: TGTGCCATCGGGGGAGGGACAGGGGGTATGAATGAGCAGTTCTTC.

In its sample, this clone was seen once. This rearrangement joins TRBV4-1 to TRBJ2-7; tentatively, D is TRBD2 (6 bases). Germline V gene sequence: CDR1 MGHRA, CDR2 YSYEKL. V was trimmed by 1 base and J by 4 bases, leaving 14 bases between them. CDR3 size: 15 residues. CDR3 coding DNA: TGCGCCAGCAGCCAAGGCTTCGGAAGCGGGTACGAGCAGTACTTC. Translating gives CASSQGFGSGYEQYF.

This CDR3 reads CASSELQGVGTEAFF. CDR3 DNA sequence: TGTGCCAGCAGCGAATTACAGGGGGTAGGGACTGAAGCTTTCTTT. V is TRBV9 and J is TRBJ1-1; 8 nucleotides agree with TRBD1. The ends lost 3 bases at V and 5 bases at J; junction bases unmatched: 9. This CDR3 region has 15 residues. Germline CDR1 reads SGDLS; CDR2 reads YYNGEE.

V gene TRBV6-1 combines with J gene TRBJ2-7; 8 nucleotides agree with TRBD1. The V gene end was trimmed by 2 bases and the J gene end by 6 bases; junction bases not matched to a gene: 9. Germline V gene lookup returns CDR1 MNHNS and CDR2 SASEGT. The length of the CDR3 is 15 residues. The CDR3 nucleotides read TGTGCCAGCAGTGAAACGCGGACAGGGAACTCCGAGCAGTACTTC. It specifies CASSETRTGNSEQYF.

The chain couples TRBV11-2 to TRBJ2-7; D might be TRBD1 (5 bases). Trimming took 0 bases from V and 6 from J, leaving 9 bases between them. Germline V CDR1 and CDR2: SGHAT, FQNNGV. The CDR3 extends over 13 amino acids. CDR3 region: CASSLDAQGEQYF. Written as DNA, the CDR3 is TGTGCCAGCAGCTTAGACGCGCAGGGCGAGCAGTACTTC.

This sequence joins TRBV10-3 and TRBJ1-1; D remains ambiguous. There are 13 residues in the CDR3. The V gene's germline CDR1 is ENHRY and CDR2 SYGVKD. The V gene lost 8 bases and the J gene lost 1 base, with 11 bases spanning the gap. The CDR3 reads CAIGPQENTEAFF. CDR3 coding DNA: TGTGCCATCGGGCCGCAGGAGAACACTGAAGCTTTCTTT.

The rearrangement joins TRBV19 to TRBJ2-7; D is uncertain. In germline, CDR1 is LNHDA, CDR2 SQIVND (reference sequence). Deletions cut 7 bases from V and 0 bases from J, with 10 bases between. This CDR3 has 13 amino acids. The CDR3 DNA follows: TGTGCCAGTAACAATCCAAGCTCCTACGAGCAGTACTTC. It specifies CASNNPSSYEQYF.

This clone was seen once. The CDR3 protein is CASSFSGQATNSPLHF. CDR3 sequence (DNA): TGTGCCAGCAGTTTCTCGGGACAGGCGACAAATTCACCCCTCCACTTT. J is TRBJ1-6 and V is TRBV27; 8 positions match TRBD1. After removal of 3 bases from V and 7 bases from J, the junction contained 8 bases not matched to a gene. Germline V gene sequence: CDR1 MNHEY, CDR2 SMNVEV (reference sequence). The CDR3 totals 16 residues.

The chain carries TRBV2 and TRBJ2-2, with TRBD1 identical over 7 bases. In germline, CDR1 is SNHLY, CDR2 FYNNEI. V trimming: 6 bases; J trimming: 1 base; junction bases outside the gene matches: 5. This CDR3 comprises 15 residues. CDR3 coding DNA: TGTGCCAGCAGCCCGGACAGGTGGAACACCGGGGAGCTGTTTTTT. This gives the protein CASSPDRWNTGELFF.

This chain joins TRBV19 and TRBJ1-2, with unresolved D. This CDR3 is 14 amino acids long. Germline V gene data show CDR1 as LNHDA and CDR2 as SQIVND (reference sequence). V lost 11 bases, J lost 4 bases, and 20 bases lay in between. This CDR3 reads CAAGERASTYGYTF. As DNA, the CDR3 is TGTGCCGCCGGGGAGCGGGCATCGACCTATGGCTACACCTTC.

The V call is TRBV21-1, the J call TRBJ2-7; TRBD1 is taken as the D call from the table, unchecked against the DNA. TRBV21-1 is a listed pseudogene. The CDR3 contains 11 residues. CDR3 loop: CASSKEGQHHF. The CDR3 DNA is TGTGCCAGCAGCAAAGAGGGGCAACATCACTTC.

In this sample, this clone turned up a few times. This chain joins TRBV7-2 and TRBJ1-2; D gene uncertain. CDR1 SGHTA and CDR2 FQGNSA come from the germline V gene. The CDR3 has 15 amino acids. With 4 bases removed from V and 8 bases from J, the gap between germline ends came to 20 bases. CDR3: CASSSPGLTAAGYTF. The CDR3 DNA sequence: TGTGCCAGCAGCTCCCCCGGACTGACGGCGGCCGGCTACACCTTC.

This chain links TRBV5-4 with TRBJ2-3; D perhaps matches TRBD2 (5 bases). Germline V gives CDR1 SGHNT, CDR2 YYREEE (reference sequence). CDR3 length: 16 residues. V dropped 0 bases and J dropped 1 base, with 12 bases sitting between them. Written as DNA, the CDR3 is TGTGCCAGCAGCTTGGCCCCGGGAAGGGGCACAGATACGCAGTATTTT. Translating gives CASSLAPGRGTDTQYF.